This TCR beta chain was recovered during a study of T-cell reconstitution after alpha-beta-depleted transplantation in children. CDR3 length: 17 amino acids. The ends were cut back, 2 bases at V and 2 bases at J, with 18 bases in the middle. Per the germline V gene, CDR1 is SEHNR and CDR2 is FQNEAQ (reference sequence). Study observations and caveats: Some patients showed high day-60 TCRbeta diversity, which derived from surviving recipient T cells and thymic progenitors. Reportedly, alpha-beta T cells present about two months post-transplant originated from several hundred expanded clones of graft origin. Newly generated T cells supplied most T-cell counts and diversity one year post-transplant.

This clonotype was counted between two and nine times. The antigen is undetermined. Unique molecular identifiers were built into the TCRbeta library. TCRdb reprocessed the PCR reads via MiXCR and lists one record per CDR3 protein. The sample lists some 350,000 distinct CDR3 sequences, about a sixth occurring once. The source material was PBMCs, mostly from graft donor cells, sampled 360 days after TCRalphabeta/CD19-depleted stem cell transplant. This sequence joins TRBV7-9 and TRBJ2-5; D unresolved. The clonotype was recovered from a male patient aged 2-9 years who had a stem cell transplant for acute lymphoblastic leukemia, so the T cells may come from the graft donor. The CDR3 loop is CASSLLFRGYGQETQYF. The CDR3 bases are TGTGCCAGCAGCTTATTATTTCGTGGTTACGGGCAAGAGACCCAGTACTTC. The entire variable domain, with the rest obtained from reference TRBV7-9 and TRBJ2-5, is as follows: DTGVSQNPRHKITKRGQNVTFRCDPISEHNRLYWYRQTLGQGPEFLTYFQNEAQLEKSRLLSDRFSAERPKGSFSTLEIQRTEQGDSAMYLCASSLLFRGYGQETQYFGPGTRLLVL.